One sample yielded the 10 T cell receptor beta chains listed below, sequenced in a study of T-cell reconstitution after alpha-beta-depleted transplantation in children. Unique molecular identifiers were used to barcode this TCRbeta library. TCRdb independently ran MiXCR on the PCR reads; one entry per CDR3 protein. The sample consists of around 94,000 distinct CDR3 sequences, 4.5% to 7.5% of them appearing once. Sequenced material: PBMCs, mostly from graft donor cells, taken 60 days after TCRalphabeta/CD19-depleted stem cell transplant. The receptors derive from a female patient aged 2-9 years who had a stem cell transplant for Fanconi anemia, so the T cells may come from the graft donor.

This clonotype appeared a few times. The chain couples TRBV6-6 to TRBJ2-3; the D is unclear. The ends were cut back, 6 bases at V and 6 bases at J, with 10 bases in the middle. CDR1 is MNHNY, CDR2 SVGAGI, per germline (reference sequence). The CDR3 length is 12 residues. This chain's CDR3 is CASSKIIDTQYF. For the CDR3, the DNA is TGTGCCAGCAGCAAGATCATTGATACGCAGTATTTT.

This clonotype was observed many times. The CDR3 coding sequence is TGTGCCAGCAGGGAGGGAGTTGAGGACAACACTGAAGCTTTCTTT. As protein: CASREGVEDNTEAFF. This sequence joins TRBV21-1 and TRBJ1-1. TRBV21-1 is a documented pseudogene. The CDR3 has 15 amino acids.

This clonotype has at least ten counts. V usage is TRBV12-3 or TRBV12-4 and J usage is TRBJ2-4, with a weak D call TRBD2 (5 bases). CDR3 length: 17 residues. Trimming cost V 1 base and J 0 bases, with 13 bases left between them. The chain's CDR3 is CASSLGVSGRAKNIQYF. For the CDR3, the DNA is TGTGCCAGCAGTTTAGGGGTCAGCGGTAGAGCCAAAAACATTCAGTACTTC.

The sample holds many counts of this clonotype. V gene TRBV6-1 combines with J gene TRBJ2-7; 8 nucleotides line up with TRBD1. This CDR3 has 15 residues. Germline assignment: CDR1 MNHNS and CDR2 SASEGT. The V segment lost 6 bases and the J segment 3 bases; nucleotides outside the gene matches: 10. The CDR3 here is CASRERRQGLYEQYF. In DNA, the CDR3 is TGTGCCAGCAGGGAGAGGAGACAGGGGCTCTACGAGCAGTACTTC.

This clonotype was observed at least ten times. This chain connects TRBV5-1 to TRBJ2-1, with D unresolved. V was cut by 0 bases and J by 0 bases, with 10 bases left in between. The CDR3 loop spans 16 amino acids. Germline CDR1 SGHRS, CDR2 YFSETQ. The CDR3: CASSLGGGSSYNEQFF. CDR3 bases: TGCGCCAGCAGCTTGGGGGGTGGGTCCTCCTACAATGAGCAGTTCTTC.

This clonotype has ten or more counts. The chain employs TRBV12-3 or TRBV12-4 and TRBJ2-3; tentative D call: TRBD2 (5 bases). Trimming took off 2 bases at V and 2 bases at J, with 14 bases between the two ends. This CDR3 is 16 amino acids long. The CDR3 region has the DNA TGTGCCAGCAGTTTAAACCGACTACTACCCACAGATACGCAGTATTTT. Protein: CASSLNRLLPTDTQYF.

This clonotype was detected many times. V usage is TRBV20-1 and J usage is TRBJ2-7; weak D call: TRBD2 (5 bases). The CDR3 extends over 12 amino acids. The V end lost 4 bases, the J end lost 1 base, and 8 bases lay between the germline ends. CDR1 and CDR2 (germline): DFQATT, SNEGSKA (reference sequence). Here the CDR3 DNA reads TGCAGTGCTACTAGGAGGTCCTACGAGCAGTACTTC. It yields the protein CSATRRSYEQYF.

In this sample, this clonotype turned up many times. The rearrangement links TRBV4-3 to TRBJ2-2; a weak D match, TRBD2 (6 bases). Germline V CDR1 and CDR2: LGHNA, YSLEER. Trimming took 1 base from V and 4 from J, leaving 13 bases between them. This CDR3 is 16 amino acids long. DNA for the CDR3: TGCGCCAGCAGCCAAGGCCCGACTAGGGTCACCGGGGAGCTGTTTTTT. Its translation is CASSQGPTRVTGELFF.

The genes are TRBV20-1 and TRBJ2-5; TRBD1 matches 8 bases. Trimming removed 8 bases from V and 1 base from J; junction bases left unmatched: 6. The CDR3 is made up of 13 amino acids. The germline CDR1 and CDR2 sequences are DFQATT and SNEGSKA (reference sequence). The CDR3 sequence: CSQQGVRQETQYF. CDR3 nucleotides: TGCAGTCAACAGGGGGTGCGCCAAGAGACCCAGTACTTC.

This clonotype was recorded many times. CDR3 DNA sequence: TGCGCCAGCAGCTTGAGCCTCGCGGGGCAGACCGGGGAGCTGTTTTTT. Protein product: CASSLSLAGQTGELFF. The chain has TRBV5-1 and TRBJ2-2; D is perhaps TRBD2 (6 bases). This CDR3 has 16 amino acids. Trimming left V 1 base short and J 5 bases short, with 15 bases between. Germline V CDR1 and CDR2: SGHRS, YFSETQ.